What follows describes a single T cell receptor (beta chain). Its antigen is not known. The data derive from a study of radiation and T cells in renal cell carcinoma. General study points: No pretreatment tumor biopsies were available for baseline clonotypes. Top tumor clonotypes rose in blood 2 weeks post-radiation, then contracted.

Time point indicated: blood 2 weeks post-SBRT. Indicated treatment: 15 Gy SBRT to primary tumor, nephrectomy 4 weeks later. Blood was sampled at baseline, 2 weeks and 4 weeks after SBRT. V was clipped by 4 bases and J by 6 bases, with 15 bases between them. The germline V gene encodes CDR1 GTSNPN and CDR2 SVGIG (reference sequence). The CDR3 has 14 amino acids. Data came from immunoSEQ multiplex PCR; TCRdb stores just in-frame clones and leaves some out. The data hold about 120,000 clones, with about four fifths observed a single time. The sequencing used blood, collected from a patient whose treatment included radiotherapy and nephrectomy. This chain links TRBV30 with TRBJ2-2; D is possibly TRBD1 or TRBD2 (7 bases each). This sequence was found in a man aged 50 to 60 with renal cell carcinoma. CDR3 in DNA: TGTGCCTGGATTCTTTCAGGGGGGGCCGGGGAGCTGTTTTTT. The encoded protein is CAWILSGGAGELFF.